This TCR beta chain was captured in a study of blood T cells in healthy people across ages. Study details: Capturing about one barcoded beta molecule per two T cells was achieved by template switching. Whole-study findings and limits: More naive CD4+ cells and higher diversity were found in long-lived than in aged donors.

Each donor gave roughly 9.2 milliliters of peripheral blood. A minimum of 5 micrograms of total RNA was extracted per sample. Then a second PCR, running roughly 6 to 11 cycles, was carried out with a sample-barcoded 5' primer and a J-beta primer mix. MiXCR was run by TCRdb on the 5' RACE reads, yielding one entry per CDR3 protein. The table shows about 970,000 distinct CDR3 sequences, with just over 50% occurring only once. As to this clonotype: What it binds is not known.

Germline V gives CDR1 DFQATT, CDR2 SNEGSKA (reference sequence). The CDR3 is made up of 14 amino acids. Trimming removed 0 bases from V and 4 bases from J; junction bases left unmatched: 3. The sequenced sample was blood. The clonotype originates from a woman aged 60-70 years in good health. The V gene is TRBV20-1, the J gene TRBJ2-1, with 7 bases lining up with TRBD2. The CDR3 nucleotides read TGCAGTGCTAGAGACCCTAGCGGATACAATGAGCAGTTCTTC. Protein: CSARDPSGYNEQFF.